The rows below give T cell receptor beta chains drawn from one sample of a study of blood T cell repertoires in COVID-19. TCRdb keeps only in-frame clones here, not all; method: immunoSEQ multiplex PCR. This sample has 300,000 to 450,000 clones; around 85% occur once, and the top ten carry 3.5% to 4%. What was sequenced was peripheral blood. All receptors derive from a woman under 30 with acute or convalescent COVID-19. Both conserved end residues are part of each CDR3. Fields, in order: J gene, clone size, D gene, V gene, CDR3 protein, CDR3 DNA. The D gene is left open where the match is weak. Clone size is stated in some rows and not others, as once, few, many or a class when expanded.

j_call: TRBJ1-2
clone_size: once
d_call: NA
v_call: TRBV3-1/TRBV3-2
cdr3_aa: CASSQGIQGGRNGYTF
cdr3_nt: TGTGCCAGCAGCCAAGGTATACAGGGTGGGCGAAATGGCTACACCTTC

j_call: TRBJ1-1
clone_size: NA
d_call: NA
v_call: TRBV11-2
cdr3_aa: CASSLEVATPKPEAFF
cdr3_nt: TGTGCCAGCAGCTTAGAAGTAGCCACGCCTAAACCTGAAGCTTTCTTT

j_call: TRBJ2-5
clone_size: NA
d_call: TRBD2
v_call: TRBV5-1
cdr3_aa: CASSSGTSGTGVQETQYF
cdr3_nt: TGCGCCAGCAGTTCGGGGACTAGCGGGACAGGAGTCCAAGAGACCCAGTACTTC

j_call: TRBJ1-1
clone_size: NA
d_call: TRBD1
v_call: TRBV7-2
cdr3_aa: CASSSGQKNTEAFF
cdr3_nt: TGTGCCAGCAGCTCGGGACAGAAGAACACTGAAGCTTTCTTT

j_call: TRBJ2-2
clone_size: NA
d_call: NA
v_call: TRBV19
cdr3_aa: CASTANSPGNTGELFF
cdr3_nt: TGTGCCAGTACCGCCAATAGCCCGGGTAACACCGGGGAGCTGTTTTTT

j_call: TRBJ2-7
clone_size: NA
d_call: NA
v_call: TRBV11-2
cdr3_aa: CASRDPMGGQSSYEQYF
cdr3_nt: TGTGCCAGCAGAGATCCGATGGGGGGTCAAAGCTCCTACGAGCAGTACTTC

j_call: TRBJ2-7
clone_size: NA
d_call: NA
v_call: TRBV7-2
cdr3_aa: CASSLVARLAHEQYF
cdr3_nt: TGTGCCAGCAGCTTAGTCGCTAGACTGGCCCACGAGCAGTACTTC

j_call: TRBJ2-3
clone_size: NA
d_call: TRBD2
v_call: TRBV5-4
cdr3_aa: CASSRTSGGATDTQYF
cdr3_nt: TGTGCCAGCAGCCGGACTAGCGGGGGGGCCACAGATACGCAGTATTTT

j_call: TRBJ1-6
clone_size: NA
d_call: TRBD1
v_call: TRBV27
cdr3_aa: CASTLNRGNSPLHF
cdr3_nt: TGTGCCAGCACCTTGAACAGGGGTAATTCACCCCTCCACTTT

j_call: TRBJ2-7
clone_size: NA
d_call: NA
v_call: TRBV11-3
cdr3_aa: CASSRGQNYEQYF
cdr3_nt: TGTGCCAGCAGCCGAGGACAGAACTACGAGCAGTACTTC

j_call: TRBJ1-1
clone_size: NA
d_call: NA
v_call: TRBV28
cdr3_aa: CASRVQQGNTEAFF
cdr3_nt: TGTGCCAGCAGAGTACAACAGGGGAACACTGAAGCTTTCTTT

j_call: TRBJ2-3
clone_size: NA
d_call: NA
v_call: TRBV6-6
cdr3_aa: CASSLLTDTQYF
cdr3_nt: TGTGCCAGCAGCCTACTAACAGATACGCAGTATTTT